This is a list of T cell receptor beta chains from one sample in a study of CD8 T cells in Susac syndrome. TCRdb ran MiXCR on the immunoSEQ multiplex PCR reads and lists one entry per CDR3 protein. The profile covers 250,000 or so distinct CDR3 sequences, with 80% to 95% appearing a single time and 0.06% to 0.08% taken by the ten largest. Input material: CD4+ T cells from PBMCs. Receptors originate from a human donor with multiple sclerosis. Both conserved end residues are part of each CDR3.

>16|TRBV4-1
CASSQDGSRNNEKLFF
>15|TRBV5-4
CASSTGTSVADTQYF
>15|TRBV10-3
CAISESGLKTYEQYF
>12|TRBV7-8
CASSPTDNEQFF
>14|TRBV30
CAWSTTGYNSPLHF
>15|TRBV24-1
CATSDSGLPQETQYF
>12|TRBV6-2/TRBV6-3
CASSYDISPLHF
>15|TRBV7-8
CASSLGTGPQETQYF
>16|TRBV29-1
CSVEKSGGAGGETQYF
>15|TRBV20-1
CSARAGQGDGNTIYF
>13|TRBV6-5
CASSYGAGRTFFF
>15|TRBV5-4
CASSLGQVTYNEQFF
>16|TRBV12-3/TRBV12-4
CASSWTASSGANVLTF
>12|TRBV20-1
CSAGTAVETQYF
>14|TRBV6-1
CASSEVRVQRGYTF
>13|TRBV29-1
CSVAGPEGYGYTF
>15|TRBV29-1
CSVRERRHILSAQYF
>14|TRBV24-1
CATSFRDRDQPQHF
>13|TRBV29-1
CSVTGTGNYEQYF
>16|TRBV7-3
CASSPWTSGRAGELFF
>13|TRBV3-1
CASSHSEADTQYF
>16|TRBV4-1
CASSQVVATRPGELFF
>15|TRBV19
CASSPGQGAKNIQYF
>12|TRBV5-6
CASSFTVYEQYF
>19|TRBV2
CASKRRVTSVTHGTDTQYF
>15|TRBV15
CATSRDLGTYNEQFF
>13|TRBV30
CAWAWTGDTEAFF
>14|TRBV20-1
CSASPGTATDTQYF
>12|TRBV29-1
CSVARVLNEQFF
>15|TRBV27
CASSARDGRFQPQHF
>15|TRBV11-1
CASSNAVRAPPEAFF
>15|TRBV30
CAWSRRSGAYNEQFF
>16|TRBV7-8
CASSLNSDRGNSPLHF
>12|TRBV29-1
CSVRTGIEKLFF
>15|TRBV5-4
CASSFRGALYNEQFF
>17|TRBV20-1
CSARDPGQGEANYGYTF
>17|TRBV9
CASSVDIPQGVLTEAFF
>13|TRBV20-1
CSAPGQGRSEQYF
>16|TRBV28
CASSFRRTGGGYGYTF
>15|TRBV28
CASRPDRGRDTEAFF
>14|TRBV9
CASSAQTRGETQYF
>15|TRBV5-1
CASSTDGATNEKLFF
>15|TRBV7-8
CASSLALAVSDTQYF
>12|TRBV2
CASSDTSNEQFF
>13|TRBV30
CAWSISVTGELFF
>15|TRBV2
CASSDQIRDRNEQFF